This T cell receptor beta chain stems from a study of cytomegalovirus exposure and HLA in healthy donors. In nominal health when sampled, donors likely had unrecorded immune exposures nonetheless. PCR used 60 Vbeta primers and 13 Jbeta primers. Sequencing was performed with immunoSEQ multiplex PCR; in TCRdb, only in-frame clones are kept and a portion is missing. The repertoire holds about 97,000 clones, with around 79% as singletons. The clonotype was recovered from a middle-aged woman in good health and CMV-seronegative. The sequencing input was PBMCs.

This chain's CDR3 is CASSLGGEAFF. The CDR3 DNA follows: TGCGCCAGCAGCTTGGGAGGGGAAGCTTTCTTT. The chain links TRBV5-1 to TRBJ1-1; D uncertain. The CDR3 totals 11 residues. The V end lost 0 bases, the J end lost 8 bases, and 5 bases lay between the germline ends. Germline V gene lookup returns CDR1 SGHRS and CDR2 YFSETQ.